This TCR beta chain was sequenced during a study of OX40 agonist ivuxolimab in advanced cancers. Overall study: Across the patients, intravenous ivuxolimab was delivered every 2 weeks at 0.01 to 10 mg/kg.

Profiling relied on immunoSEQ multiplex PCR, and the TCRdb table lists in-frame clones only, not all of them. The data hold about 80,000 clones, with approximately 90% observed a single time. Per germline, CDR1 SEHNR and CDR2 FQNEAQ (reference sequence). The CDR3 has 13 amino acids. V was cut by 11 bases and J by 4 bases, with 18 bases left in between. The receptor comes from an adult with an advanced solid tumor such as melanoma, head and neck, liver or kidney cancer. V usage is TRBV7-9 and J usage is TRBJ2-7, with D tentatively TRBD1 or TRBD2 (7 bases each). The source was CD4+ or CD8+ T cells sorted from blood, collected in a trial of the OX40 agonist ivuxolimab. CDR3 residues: CAVQSRGGYEQYF. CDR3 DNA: TGTGCCGTACAATCCAGGGGGGGGTACGAGCAGTACTTC.